Listed here is a single T cell receptor beta chain. The DNA input per sorted-subset replicate PCR was approximately 210 ng, corresponding to tens of thousands of T cell genomes. The protocol was immunoSEQ multiplex PCR, while the TCRdb copy is restricted to in-frame clones and leaves out a portion. This table has around 1.9 million clones, 80% to 95% appearing once. CD45RO-negative, CCR7-positively selected cells formed the naive CD8 fraction, excluding terminally differentiated effector memory CD45RA+ cells. This specimen belongs to a study of shared clonotypes between healthy human individuals. Looking at the study overall: Donor composition was two women and a few men, aged 18 to 49.

The sequence came from a man between 18 and 35 years old in good health. Some clones in this sample may be carry-over from other donors' samples. Sequencing was performed on naive CD8+ T cells from PBMCs.

The CDR3 region has the DNA TGTGCCAGCAGCTTAGTACAGGTGGGGGAGACCCAGTACTTC. Its translation: CASSLVQVGETQYF. The rearrangement uses TRBV7-9 and TRBJ2-5; possible D gene TRBD1, 5 bases. V shed 1 base and J shed 5 bases, with 11 bases lying between them. In germline, CDR1 is SEHNR, CDR2 FQNEAQ (reference sequence). The CDR3 runs 14 residues.